The rows below give T cell receptor beta chains drawn from one sample of a study of blood T cell repertoires in COVID-19. Clones were sequenced by immunoSEQ multiplex PCR, and TCRdb holds only the in-frame ones, with some missing. The table shows fewer than 350,000 clones, with approximately 81% occurring only once. Sequenced material: peripheral blood. The receptors stem from a woman aged 55-69 years with active or convalescent COVID-19. CDR3s include the opening cysteine and the closing phenylalanine or tryptophan. A D gene is named only where the DNA matches it firmly. Clone size is stated in some rows and not others, as once, few, many or a class when expanded.

D gene	J gene	V gene	clone size	CDR3 DNA	CDR3 protein
TRBD1	TRBJ1-2	TRBV7-2	NA	TGTGCCAGCAGCTTAGGCAGGGGGCAAGTCTATGGCTACACCTTC	CASSLGRGQVYGYTF
NA	TRBJ2-7	TRBV7-2	few	TGTGCCAGCAGCCCGCAGTGGGGAGACGAGCAGTACTTC	CASSPQWGDEQYF
NA	TRBJ1-4	TRBV15	NA	TGTGCCACCAGCCAAGGACAGCCTAATGAAAAACTGTTTTTT	CATSQGQPNEKLFF
NA	TRBJ1-4	TRBV6-2/TRBV6-3	NA	TGTGCCAGCAGTTACTTGTACTTCCCGGAAAAACTGTTTTTT	CASSYLYFPEKLFF
NA	TRBJ1-1	TRBV7-3	NA	TGTGCCAGCAGCTCCAATCGCTTCGAGGGAGCTTTCTTT	CASSSNRFEGAFF
NA	TRBJ1-2	TRBV15	NA	TGTGCCACCAGCAGTTACAGGGACATTAACTATGGCTACACCTTC	CATSSYRDINYGYTF
NA	TRBJ1-3	TRBV18	NA	TGTGCCAGCTCACCACGTCCCAGGAACTCTGGAAACACCATATATTTT	CASSPRPRNSGNTIYF
NA	TRBJ1-5	TRBV15	many	TGTGCCACCAGCAGAGACAGGGGAGACAATCAGCCCCAGCATTTT	CATSRDRGDNQPQHF
TRBD2	TRBJ2-5	TRBV4-3	NA	TGCGCCAGCAGCCAAGATTGGCGGGGGGGGAAAGAGACCCAGTACTTC	CASSQDWRGGKETQYF
NA	TRBJ2-1	TRBV6-2/TRBV6-3	once	TGTGCCAGCAGTTACGGAGCCTCTATCTACAATGAGCAGTTCTTC	CASSYGASIYNEQFF
TRBD1	TRBJ1-2	TRBV5-6	NA	TGTGCCAGCAGTCGGGACAGGGGAAGGTATGGCTACACCTTC	CASSRDRGRYGYTF
TRBD1	TRBJ2-7	TRBV12-5	NA	TGTGCTAGTGGTTTTGCGCGCGACAGGGGGACTTACGAGCAGTACTTC	CASGFARDRGTYEQYF
TRBD1	TRBJ2-7	TRBV6-2/TRBV6-3	NA	TGTGCCAGCAGCCGTTCGGACAGGATGCAGTACTTC	CASSRSDRMQYF
NA	TRBJ2-3	TRBV28	NA	TGTGCCAGCAGTTTACGGGGTCCGAGCACAGATACGCAGTATTTT	CASSLRGPSTDTQYF
NA	TRBJ1-4	TRBV2	NA	TGTGCCTGCTCGAGGGGGATTGTGCAAAAACTGTTTTTT	CACSRGIVQKLFF
TRBD1	TRBJ1-3	TRBV4-3	few	TGCGCCAGCAGCCAGAGGACAGGATCTATCTCTGGAAACACCATATATTTT	CASSQRTGSISGNTIYF
TRBD1	TRBJ1-2	TRBV7-8	NA	TGTGCCAGCAGCTTAAACCCCTTCGGACAGGGAATCTATGGCTACACCTTC	CASSLNPFGQGIYGYTF